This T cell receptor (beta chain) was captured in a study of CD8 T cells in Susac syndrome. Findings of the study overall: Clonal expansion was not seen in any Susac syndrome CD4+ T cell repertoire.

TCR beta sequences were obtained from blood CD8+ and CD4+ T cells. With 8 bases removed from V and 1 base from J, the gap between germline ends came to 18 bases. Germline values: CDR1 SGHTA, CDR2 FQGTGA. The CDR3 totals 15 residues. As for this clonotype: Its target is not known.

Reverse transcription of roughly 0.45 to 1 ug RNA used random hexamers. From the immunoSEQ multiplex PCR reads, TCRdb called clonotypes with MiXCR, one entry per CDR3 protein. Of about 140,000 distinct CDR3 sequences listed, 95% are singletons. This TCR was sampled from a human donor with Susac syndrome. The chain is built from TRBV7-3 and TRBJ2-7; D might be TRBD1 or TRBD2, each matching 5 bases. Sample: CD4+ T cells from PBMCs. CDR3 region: CASRLRGSVSYEQYF. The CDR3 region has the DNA TGTGCCAGCCGTTTGAGGGGTTCAGTATCCTACGAGCAGTACTTC.